This T cell receptor beta chain was identified during a study of blood T cell dynamics during melanoma immunotherapy. Stated time point: pre-treatment baseline. Using immunoSEQ multiplex PCR, the repertoire was profiled, and TCRdb retains in-frame clones only, with some absent. The sample includes some 5,000 clones, about 87% of them seen just once. Trimming took 0 bases from V and 0 from J, leaving 7 bases between them. Germline V gives CDR1 SGDLS, CDR2 YYNGEE. This CDR3 has 15 residues. This specimen was blood, taken from a patient treated with checkpoint blockade. V is TRBV9 and J is TRBJ2-1; D unresolved. The clonotype was recovered from a human donor with melanoma. CDR3 coding DNA: TGTGCCAGCAGCGTAGGGAGAAGCTCCTACAATGAGCAGTTCTTC. It translates to CASSVGRSSYNEQFF.